The rows below give T cell receptor beta chains drawn from one sample of a study of T cell responses to AZD1222 COVID-19 vaccine. The repertoire was sequenced with immunoSEQ multiplex PCR; TCRdb's copy has only in-frame clones and lacks some. There are 95,000 to 110,000 clones in the sample; about nine tenths occur only once, and 45% lies in the top ten. Material: peripheral blood, obtained on day 0 of AZD1222 vaccination. The receptors here all came from an adult in good health. The CDR3 runs from the conserved cysteine through the conserved F or W. The D gene is left open where the match is weak. Only some rows state a clone size, as once, few, many or a class for expanded clones.

once,TRBV27,TRBD1,14,TRBJ1-6,TGTGCCAGCAGTTTAGGACAGGGGTATTCACCCCTCCACTTT,CASSLGQGYSPLHF
NA,TRBV7-3,NA,15,TRBJ1-6,TGTGCCAGCAGCTTAGATCGAGGGGCAAATTCACCCCTCCACTTT,CASSLDRGANSPLHF
NA,TRBV10-2,NA,14,TRBJ1-3,TGCGCCAGCAGGGGAGACCCACCTGGAAACACCATATATTTT,CASRGDPPGNTIYF
NA,TRBV5-1,NA,14,TRBJ1-4,TGCGCCAGCAGCTTGGACAGCTCTAATGAAAAACTGTTTTTT,CASSLDSSNEKLFF
NA,TRBV4-1,TRBD1,16,TRBJ1-4,TGCGCCAGCAGGGATGGACAGGGGCCTGGAAAGGAAAAACTGTTTTTT,CASRDGQGPGKEKLFF
few,TRBV3-1/TRBV3-2,NA,13,TRBJ1-1,TGTGCCAGCAGCCGTGCGTGGAACACTGAAGCTTTCTTT,CASSRAWNTEAFF
NA,TRBV12-3/TRBV12-4,NA,12,TRBJ2-7,TGTGCCAGCAGTCGCGATGGGAACGAGCAGTACTTC,CASSRDGNEQYF
once,TRBV28,NA,12,TRBJ1-2,TGTGCCAGCACTCCTGGCAGGTATGGCTACACCTTC,CASTPGRYGYTF
NA,TRBV24-1,NA,15,TRBJ1-5,TGTGCCACCAGTGAGGGTCCCCTTAGCAATCAGCCCCAGCATTTT,CATSEGPLSNQPQHF
NA,TRBV12-2,NA,15,TRBJ1-2,TGTGCAAGTCGCTTAGCGCGGAGGGGATGCTATGGCTACACCTTC,CASRLARRGCYGYTF
NA,TRBV6-5,NA,14,TRBJ1-6,TGTGCCAGCAGGCAACCAGGGTATAATTCACCCCTCCACTTT,CASRQPGYNSPLHF
NA,TRBV5-1,TRBD1,14,TRBJ1-5,TGCGCCAGCAGCCCGACAGGGGGAGGACAGCCCCAGCATTTT,CASSPTGGGQPQHF
NA,TRBV3-1/TRBV3-2,NA,14,TRBJ1-1,TGTGCCAGCAGCCCCCGTGGAGGGTTGCCTGAAGCTTTCTTT,CASSPRGGLPEAFF
NA,TRBV5-1,NA,14,TRBJ1-3,TGCGCCAGCAGCTCACAGGGTTCTGGAAACACCATATATTTT,CASSSQGSGNTIYF
NA,TRBV14,NA,12,TRBJ2-7,TGTGCCAGCAGCGCCTACACTTACGAGCAGTACTTC,CASSAYTYEQYF
NA,TRBV19,NA,15,TRBJ1-2,TGTGCCAGTAGCACGCGCTCTACAGGGAACTATGGCTACACCTTC,CASSTRSTGNYGYTF
NA,TRBV19,NA,13,TRBJ2-1,TGTGCCAGTAGTATTGTGGAGGGTGGTGAGCAGTTCTTC,CASSIVEGGEQFF
NA,TRBV5-5,NA,16,TRBJ1-2,TGTGCCAGCAGCTTCAGCTGGGAGGGGCGTATAAACGGCTACACCTTC,CASSFSWEGRINGYTF
few,TRBV10-2,NA,13,TRBJ1-3,TGCGCCAGTTGGGGGAGCTCTGGAAACACCATATATTTT,CASWGSSGNTIYF
NA,TRBV27,NA,14,TRBJ1-1,TGTGCCAGCAGTTTGATAGGAGAGAACACTGAAGCTTTCTTT,CASSLIGENTEAFF
NA,TRBV5-1,TRBD2,15,TRBJ2-5,TGCGCCAGCAGCGTCGGGGGGGCGATTGCAGAGACCCAGTACTTC,CASSVGGAIAETQYF
NA,TRBV23-1,NA,14,TRBJ2-7,TGCGCCATCCCGATTCAGGGTCCTCCCTACGAGCAGTACTTC,CAIPIQGPPYEQYF
NA,TRBV29-1,TRBD1,12,TRBJ2-7,TGCAGCGTGGGGGACAGGGTTTCCGAGCAGTACTTC,CSVGDRVSEQYF
NA,TRBV3-1/TRBV3-2,NA,14,TRBJ1-1,TGTGCCAGCAGCCAACAGGGTCAGGGCACTGAAGCTTTCTTT,CASSQQGQGTEAFF
few,TRBV13,TRBD2,15,TRBJ2-7,TGTGCCAGCAGCTCAAGGACTAGCGGGATGGATGAGCAGTACTTC,CASSSRTSGMDEQYF
NA,TRBV7-7,TRBD1,14,TRBJ2-7,TGTGCCAGCAGCTTAGGAGCAGGGGGCGGGGAGCAGTACTTC,CASSLGAGGGEQYF
NA,TRBV5-1,NA,13,TRBJ2-1,TGCGCCAGCAGAATGGATACCCCCAATGAGCAGTTCTTC,CASRMDTPNEQFF
NA,TRBV21-1,NA,12,TRBJ2-7,TGTGCCAGCAGCAAAGACTGCCGCGGCAAGAGCTTC,CASSKDCRGKSF
NA,TRBV27,NA,22,TRBJ2-3,TGTGCCAGCCATACCCCGAACAGACCTTCAGGGACGGGGGAGCCTCCTTCAAATACGCAGTATTTT,CASHTPNRPSGTGEPPSNTQYF
few,TRBV29-1,TRBD1,13,TRBJ1-1,TGCAGCGCACAGGGGTATGAACGGACTGAAGCTTTCTTT,CSAQGYERTEAFF
NA,TRBV27,TRBD2,20,TRBJ2-5,TGTGCCAGCAGTTTCCGCCGACTCGGCCTAGCGGGAGTATCCTTAGAGACCCAGTACTTC,CASSFRRLGLAGVSLETQYF
NA,TRBV29-1,NA,11,TRBJ2-7,TGCAGCGTTGAACACGGCTACGAGCAGTACTTC,CSVEHGYEQYF
NA,TRBV11-2,NA,14,TRBJ1-2,TGTGCCAGCAGCCTAACAGAGTTGGGCTATGGCTACACCTTC,CASSLTELGYGYTF
NA,TRBV7-2,NA,14,TRBJ2-7,TGTGCCAGCAGCTTAAGCAGGAGTTACTACGAGCAGTACTTC,CASSLSRSYYEQYF
NA,TRBV28,NA,16,TRBJ1-3,TGTGCCAGCAGGGAGGACCTCGGGTTCTCTGGAAACACCATATATTTT,CASREDLGFSGNTIYF
NA,TRBV20-1,TRBD2,13,TRBJ2-5,TGCAGTGCTAGTGGGGGGGGATACGAGACCCAGTACTTC,CSASGGGYETQYF
once,TRBV10-2,NA,15,TRBJ2-2,TGCGCCAGCAGTACACAGGGTGGGCACACCGGGGAGCTGTTTTTT,CASSTQGGHTGELFF
NA,TRBV27,NA,15,TRBJ2-1,TGTGCCAGCAGGAAACAAAGCGGGCTTAACAATGAGCAGTTCTTC,CASRKQSGLNNEQFF
NA,TRBV2,TRBD1,16,TRBJ1-5,TGTGCCAGCAGGGGGACAGGGACGTATAGCAATCAGCCCCAGCATTTT,CASRGTGTYSNQPQHF
NA,TRBV6-5,TRBD1,15,TRBJ2-7,TGTGCCAGCAGAGATGACAGGGGTATGACGTACGAGCAGTACTTC,CASRDDRGMTYEQYF
NA,TRBV11-2,NA,15,TRBJ2-3,TGTGCCAGCAGCCCCCCGGGACCTTACACAGATACGCAGTATTTT,CASSPPGPYTDTQYF
once,TRBV28,NA,12,TRBJ2-7,TGTGCCAGCAAGGGGGGGTTGAGCGAGCAGTACTTC,CASKGGLSEQYF
few,TRBV10-3,TRBD2,17,TRBJ2-1,TGTGCCATCAGCCCCGGACTAGCGGGCGGGGGGGGCAATGAGCAGTTCTTC,CAISPGLAGGGGNEQFF
few,TRBV5-1,NA,15,TRBJ1-5,TGCGCCAGCAGCCCGGAAGGGGGGCACGTACAGCCCCAGCATTTT,CASSPEGGHVQPQHF
NA,TRBV11-2,NA,14,TRBJ1-4,TGTGCCAGCAGCTTCAGTACGGTAGGGGAAAAACTGTTTTTT,CASSFSTVGEKLFF
NA,TRBV11-2,NA,15,TRBJ2-7,TGTGCCAGCAGCTTAAGGTTATTAGTTTCTTCCGAGCAGTACTTC,CASSLRLLVSSEQYF
NA,TRBV11-2,TRBD1,15,TRBJ1-1,TGTGCCAGCAGCGAGAAGAACAGGGGGGATACTGAAGCTTTCTTT,CASSEKNRGDTEAFF
NA,TRBV5-4,NA,15,TRBJ2-7,TGTGCCAGCAGCTCGCATTTCGGACATTACTACGAGCAGTACTTC,CASSSHFGHYYEQYF